Below, 14 T cell receptor beta chains from the same sample are listed, as sequenced in a study of T cell repertoires in cytomegalovirus infection. What these receptors recognize is not known. Each CDR3 protein gets one entry after TCRdb re-called the reads with MiXCR. Counted here are about 52,000 distinct CDR3 sequences, around 20% occurring once; the ten biggest clones make up roughly 60%. The sample in question was CD8+ T cells from cultured PBMCs, obtained from culture after CMV antigen stimulation. These receptors all come from a human donor in good health (CMV status not recorded). Some clones in this sample may be carry-over from other donors' samples.

This clonotype was observed a handful of times. The gene calls are TRBV14 and TRBJ2-1; D assignment may be TRBD1 or TRBD2 (6 bases each). V shed 4 bases and J shed 6 bases, with 16 bases lying between them. Germline CDR1 and CDR2: SGHDN and FVKESK. The CDR3 is made up of 15 amino acids. The CDR3 protein is CASSPLRGGPNEQFF. The DNA of the CDR3 is TGTGCCAGCAGCCCATTGAGAGGGGGGCCCAATGAGCAGTTCTTC.

The chain is built from TRBV29-1 and TRBJ1-1; 7 nucleotides agree with TRBD1. V lost 5 bases, J lost 4 bases, and 7 bases stayed unmatched. The CDR3 runs 13 residues. Germline CDR1 reads SQVTM; CDR2 reads ANQGSEA. The CDR3 nucleotides read TGCAGCGTTATGACAGGGTACCTCACTGAAGCTTTCTTT. It translates to CSVMTGYLTEAFF.

The sample holds a few counts of this clonotype. The V gene is TRBV19, the J gene TRBJ2-3; 12 nucleotides line up with TRBD1. The length of the CDR3 is 16 residues. V dropped 6 bases and J dropped 3; count of bases not matched to a gene: 7. Germline V CDR1 and CDR2: LNHDA, SQIVND (reference sequence). This CDR3 is CASSSGTGGPTDTQYF. The CDR3, as DNA: TGTGCCAGTAGCTCCGGGACAGGGGGCCCTACAGATACGCAGTATTTT.

This sequence joins TRBV29-1 and TRBJ1-1; weak D call: TRBD1 (6 bases). In germline, CDR1 is SQVTM, CDR2 ANQGSEA. The V end lost 5 bases, the J end lost 11 bases, and 24 bases lay between the germline ends. The CDR3 sequence is 14 residues long. The CDR3 region has the DNA TGCAGCGTTTTAAGTGGAGGGGGAGGGCTGGATGCTTTCTTT. This encodes CSVLSGGGGLDAFF.

This clonotype came up a few times. The chain couples TRBV7-2 to TRBJ1-5; the D gene is possibly TRBD1 (5 bases). The CDR3 totals 15 residues. Trimming stripped 2 bases from V and 3 bases from J, with 11 bases between. Germline V gene data show CDR1 as SGHTA and CDR2 as FQGNSA. The CDR3 region is CASSLWWGNNQPQHF. The CDR3 bases are TGTGCCAGCAGCTTATGGTGGGGGAACAATCAGCCCCAGCATTTT. The variable domain in full, with the rest retrieved from reference TRBV7-2 and TRBJ1-5, is GAGVSQSPSNKVTEKGKDVELRCDPISGHTALYWYRQSLGQGLEFLIYFQGNSAPDKSGLPSDRFSAERTGGSVSTLTIQRTQQEDSAVYLCASSLWWGNNQPQHFGDGTRLSIL.

The chain employs TRBV7-9 and TRBJ1-2; D is unresolved. Germline CDR1 and CDR2: SEHNR and FQNEAQ (reference sequence). The CDR3 has 13 residues. The V end lost 6 bases, the J end lost 2 bases, and 10 bases lay between the germline ends. The CDR3 DNA reads TGTGCCAGCAGACCTCCATCAAACTATGGCTACACCTTC. Residues: CASRPPSNYGYTF.

The chain is built from TRBV6-1 and TRBJ1-4, with D perhaps matching TRBD1 (5 bases). CDR1 is MNHNS and CDR2 is SASEGT in the germline V gene. The germline V and J ends were trimmed by 5 bases and 7 bases, with 17 bases remaining between them. This CDR3 has 15 residues. In DNA, the CDR3 is TGTGCCAGCAGTATAAGCGCCCCGAGGGGTGAAAAACTGTTTTTT. It is translated as CASSISAPRGEKLFF.

Remarks on this clonotype: Relative to the germline gene, one junction end is altered; a read error may explain this. The V gene is TRBV6-2 or TRBV6-3, the J gene TRBJ2-1; possibly TRBD2 for D (6 bases). The CDR3 runs 14 residues. Germline V gives CDR1 MNHEY, CDR2 SVGEGT. CDR3 region: CASSYGTLYHEQFF. CDR3 nucleotides: TGTGCCAGCAGTTACGGGACTCTCTACCATGAGCAGTTCTTC.

The chain carries TRBV6-1 and TRBJ2-3; D possibly corresponds to TRBD2 (6 bases). This CDR3 contains 16 residues. Germline V CDR1 and CDR2: MNHNS, SASEGT. Trimming took 7 bases from V and 3 from J, leaving 20 bases between them. The CDR3 nucleotides read TGTGCCAGCACCCCCCGGGACTGGATAATAACAGATACGCAGTATTTT. Translated: CASTPRDWIITDTQYF.

This clonotype came up a few times. The gene calls are TRBV7-9 and TRBJ2-1, with 11 bases lining up with TRBD2. In germline, CDR1 is SEHNR, CDR2 FQNEAQ (reference sequence). V lost 2 bases to trimming and J lost 3 bases; unmatched junction nucleotides: 9. The CDR3 has 18 residues. CDR3 nucleotides: TGTGCCAGCAGCTTAAGGGGGGAGACTAGCGGGAACTACAATGAGCAGTTCTTC. Translating it yields CASSLRGETSGNYNEQFF.

The chain uses TRBV6-5 and TRBJ2-7, with TRBD1 matching 7 bases. V shed 5 bases and J 7 bases; nucleotides not matched to a gene: 8. CDR1 and CDR2 from the germline V gene are MNHEY and SVGAGI. CDR3 size: 13 residues. The CDR3 here is CASSTTPGGEQYF. For the CDR3, the DNA is TGTGCCAGCAGTACCACCCCAGGGGGTGAGCAGTACTTC.

This chain joins TRBV27 and TRBJ2-4, with a weak D call TRBD2 (5 bases). Germline assignment: CDR1 MNHEY and CDR2 SMNVEV (reference sequence). This CDR3 is 14 amino acids long. Deletions cut 5 bases from V and 6 bases from J, with 14 bases between. The CDR3 coding sequence is TGTGCCAGCAGTGATGGAGCGGCCTCAAACATTCAGTACTTC. Amino acids: CASSDGAASNIQYF.

Regarding this clonotype: One end of the junction fails to match germline, which may point to a read error. This chain connects TRBV7-2 to TRBJ2-1; D perhaps matches TRBD2 (5 bases). Germline V gene lookup returns CDR1 SGHTA and CDR2 FQGNSA. The length of the CDR3 is 12 residues. The CDR3 loop reads CASSLARGEQFF. In DNA form, the CDR3 reads TGTGCCAGCAGCCTAGCCCGGGGTGAGCAGTTCTTC.

This clonotype was detected only a few times. The chain joins TRBV7-8 to TRBJ2-7; no reliable D call. CDR3 length equals 13 residues. The germline V gene encodes CDR1 SGHVS and CDR2 FQNEAQ. V was pared by 0 bases and J by 6 bases, with 9 bases between. The DNA for the CDR3 is TGTGCCAGCAGCTTAGCGGTAGAGAGCGAGCAGTACTTC. Translation gives CASSLAVESEQYF.